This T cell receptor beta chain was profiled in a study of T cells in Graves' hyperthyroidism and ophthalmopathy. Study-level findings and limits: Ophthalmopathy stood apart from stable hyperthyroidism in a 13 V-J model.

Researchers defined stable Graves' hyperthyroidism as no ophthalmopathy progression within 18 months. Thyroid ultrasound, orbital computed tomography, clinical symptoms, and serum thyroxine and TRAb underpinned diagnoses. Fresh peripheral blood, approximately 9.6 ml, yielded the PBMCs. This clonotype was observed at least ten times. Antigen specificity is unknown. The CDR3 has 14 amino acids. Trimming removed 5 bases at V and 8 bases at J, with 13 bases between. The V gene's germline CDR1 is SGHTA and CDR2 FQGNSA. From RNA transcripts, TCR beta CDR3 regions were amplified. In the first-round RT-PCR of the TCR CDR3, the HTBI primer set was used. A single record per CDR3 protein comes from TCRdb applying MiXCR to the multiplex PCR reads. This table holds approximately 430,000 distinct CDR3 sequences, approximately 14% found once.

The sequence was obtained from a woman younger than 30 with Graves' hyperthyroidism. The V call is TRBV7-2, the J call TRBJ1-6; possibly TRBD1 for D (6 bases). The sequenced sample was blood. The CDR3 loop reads CASSLGGNYSPLHF. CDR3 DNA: TGTGCCAGCAGCCTAGGGGGAAACTATTCACCCCTCCACTTT. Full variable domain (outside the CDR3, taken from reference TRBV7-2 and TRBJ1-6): GAGVSQSPSNKVTEKGKDVELRCDPISGHTALYWYRQSLGQGLEFLIYFQGNSAPDKSGLPSDRFSAERTGGSVSTLTIQRTQQEDSAVYLCASSLGGNYSPLHFGNGTRLTVT.